Listed below are T cell receptor beta chains from one sample, sequenced in a study of beta chain features in type 1 diabetes. Libraries were prepared by immunoSEQ multiplex PCR; TCRdb keeps only in-frame clonotypes and omits some of them. The repertoire holds over 150,000 clones, with around an eighth as singletons. Sequenced material: central memory CD4+ T cells from blood. Every receptor here comes from a woman aged 18-29 years in good health. Each CDR3 is given with its conserved first and last residue. Each record gives: CDR3 protein, CDR3 DNA, V gene, J gene, clone size, D gene. The D gene is left open where the match is weak. Clone size is shown for a subset of rows, as once, few, many or a class of expanded clone.

CSVEQGNTEAFF,TGCAGCGTTGAGCAGGGGAACACTGAAGCTTTCTTT,TRBV29-1,TRBJ1-1,.,.
CASSYRGRLGYEQYF,TGTGCCAGCAGTTACAGGGGGCGCCTGGGCTACGAGCAGTACTTC,TRBV27,TRBJ2-7,few,TRBD1
CASSSHHGNGYTF,TGTGCCAGCAGCTCTCATCACGGGAATGGCTACACCTTC,TRBV4-2,TRBJ1-2,.,.
CASSPGSRGHLGYTF,TGTGCCAGCTCACCAGGTTCCCGGGGACACCTTGGCTACACCTTC,TRBV18,TRBJ1-2,few,.
CASSFTVEETQYF,TGTGCCAGCAGCTTTACTGTGGAAGAGACCCAGTACTTC,TRBV7-2,TRBJ2-5,.,.
CASSLTGIQPQHF,TGCGCCAGCAGCTTAACAGGGATTCAGCCCCAGCATTTT,TRBV5-1,TRBJ1-5,.,.
CASSFMEGRDYGYTF,TGTGCCAGCAGCTTTATGGAGGGACGGGACTATGGCTACACCTTC,TRBV7-9,TRBJ1-2,few,.
CSVPRDSDEEAFF,TGCAGCGTACCCCGGGACAGCGACGAAGAAGCTTTCTTT,TRBV29-1,TRBJ1-1,medium-sized,TRBD1
CASGIGTSVQETQYF,TGTGCCAGCGGGATCGGGACTAGCGTCCAAGAGACCCAGTACTTC,TRBV13,TRBJ2-5,.,TRBD2
CASSLRGRTSSYEQYF,TGTGCCAGCAGCTTACGGGGGAGGACCTCCTCCTACGAGCAGTACTTC,TRBV7-2,TRBJ2-7,.,.
CASSWGDPWALGIQYF,TGTGCCAGCAGCTGGGGGGACCCCTGGGCTCTCGGCATTCAGTACTTC,TRBV5-6,TRBJ2-4,few,.
CASSLVSLRQGVYNEQFF,TGTGCCAGCAGCTTAGTTTCCTTACGACAGGGGGTATACAATGAGCAGTTCTTC,TRBV7-2,TRBJ2-1,few,TRBD1
CASSPRDRSLTDTQYF,TGTGCCAGCAGCCCCCGAGACAGGAGCCTCACAGATACGCAGTATTTT,TRBV9,TRBJ2-3,.,.
CASSTIGGAEAFF,TGTGCCAGCAGTACCATCGGGGGGGCTGAAGCTTTCTTT,TRBV6-5,TRBJ1-1,few,.
CASSGQGWTGELFF,TGTGCCAGCAGCGGACAGGGATGGACCGGGGAGCTGTTTTTT,TRBV28,TRBJ2-2,.,TRBD1
CASSELAAQETQYF,TGCGCCAGCAGCGAGCTAGCAGCCCAAGAGACCCAGTACTTC,TRBV5-1,TRBJ2-5,few,.
CAIRKTGDTEAFF,TGTGCCATCAGAAAAACAGGGGACACTGAAGCTTTCTTT,TRBV6-5,TRBJ1-1,.,TRBD1
CASSQVSGANYGYTF,TGCGCCAGCAGCCAAGTTTCGGGGGCTAACTATGGCTACACCTTC,TRBV4-3,TRBJ1-2,.,.
CASSVWDREESYEQYF,TGTGCCAGCAGTGTATGGGACAGGGAGGAAAGCTACGAGCAGTACTTC,TRBV6-1,TRBJ2-7,.,TRBD1
CATSKDRGGIYNEQFF,TGTGCCACCAGCAAGGACCGCGGGGGGATTTACAATGAGCAGTTCTTC,TRBV15,TRBJ2-1,few,TRBD2
CSVRRQGAGTEAFF,TGCAGCGTGAGACGACAGGGGGCGGGCACTGAAGCTTTCTTT,TRBV29-1,TRBJ1-1,.,TRBD1
CASTLIGSNIQYF,TGTGCCAGCACGCTTATAGGGAGTAACATTCAGTACTTC,TRBV7-9,TRBJ2-4,few,.
CASYFYRGLGETQYF,TGTGCCAGCTACTTTTATCGTGGGCTTGGGGAGACCCAGTACTTC,TRBV5-5,TRBJ2-5,few,.
CASSFADDRQGTF,TGTGCCAGCAGTTTCGCGGACGACCGACAGGGTACCTTC,TRBV28,TRBJ1-2,many,TRBD1
CASSLGSSSGRNEQFF,TGCGCCAGCAGCTTGGGTTCTTCTAGCGGTCGGAATGAGCAGTTCTTC,TRBV5-1,TRBJ2-1,few,TRBD2
CASSSQKGGPEFQETQYF,TGTGCCAGCAGTTCCCAGAAAGGCGGGCCGGAATTCCAAGAGACCCAGTACTTC,TRBV27,TRBJ2-5,few,.
CASSSRGTEKLFF,TGTGCCAGCAGTTCCAGGGGGACTGAAAAACTGTTTTTT,TRBV28,TRBJ1-4,few,TRBD1
CSVAPREGEKLFF,TGCAGCGTTGCCCCAAGGGAGGGGGAAAAACTGTTTTTT,TRBV29-1,TRBJ1-4,.,.
CASSYSGGYSYGYTF,TGTGCCAGCAGTTACTCGGGGGGGTACAGCTATGGCTACACCTTC,TRBV6-6,TRBJ1-2,few,.
CASSLQGEVRSNQPQHF,TGTGCCAGCAGTTTACAGGGCGAGGTTAGGAGCAATCAGCCCCAGCATTTT,TRBV28,TRBJ1-5,many,.
CSVEVRDPRRWQYF,TGCAGCGTTGAGGTGCGGGACCCTCGGAGGTGGCAGTACTTC,TRBV29-1,TRBJ2-7,few,.
CAWSVAGKETQYF,TGTGCCTGGAGTGTAGCCGGGAAGGAGACCCAGTACTTC,TRBV30,TRBJ2-5,few,.
CASTSDPGQGLLNMNTEAFF,TGTGCCAGCACCTCCGACCCGGGACAGGGGCTACTTAACATGAACACTGAAGCTTTCTTT,TRBV21-1,TRBJ1-1,many,.
CSGAWRNQPQHF,TGCAGCGGGGCATGGCGCAATCAGCCCCAGCATTTT,TRBV29-1,TRBJ1-5,few,.
CASSLFAGLTDTQYF,TGTGCCAGCAGCTTATTTGCGGGGCTGACAGATACGCAGTATTTT,TRBV7-3,TRBJ2-3,.,.
CSVRQGGNTEAFF,TGCAGCGTCAGACAGGGAGGAAACACTGAAGCTTTCTTT,TRBV29-1,TRBJ1-1,.,TRBD1
CASSRGTREEQYF,TGTGCCAGCAGCCGTGGGACAAGGGAAGAGCAGTACTTC,TRBV7-3,TRBJ2-7,few,.
CASSLITGGSQPQHF,TGTGCCAGCAGTTTAATAACAGGGGGCAGTCAGCCCCAGCATTTT,TRBV28,TRBJ1-5,many,TRBD1
CASSLGTSGHEQFF,TGCGCCAGCAGCCTCGGGACTAGCGGACATGAGCAGTTCTTC,TRBV5-1,TRBJ2-1,few,TRBD2
CASSLALADSYNEQFF,TGCGCCAGCAGCTTGGCCCTAGCTGACTCCTACAATGAGCAGTTCTTC,TRBV5-1,TRBJ2-1,few,.
CASSIDRYEQYF,TGTGCCAGTAGTATAGATCGCTACGAGCAGTACTTC,TRBV19,TRBJ2-7,few,.
CASSPLPGSQGGIYGYTF,TGTGCCAGCAGCCCTCTCCCCGGTTCGCAGGGAGGGATCTATGGCTACACCTTC,TRBV9,TRBJ1-2,few,.
CASSQDYRGPASGANVLTF,TGTGCCAGCAGCCAAGATTACCGGGGTCCCGCTTCTGGGGCCAACGTCCTGACTTTC,TRBV14,TRBJ2-6,.,.
CASSYSGIYNEQFF,TGTGCCAGCAGTTACTCCGGGATCTACAATGAGCAGTTCTTC,TRBV6-5,TRBJ2-1,.,.
CASSRGDRGRQFF,TGTGCCAGCAGCCGAGGGGACAGGGGTCGGCAGTTCTTC,TRBV7-9,TRBJ2-1,few,TRBD1
CASSQVQTGSRQFF,TGCGCCAGCAGCCAGGTACAAACAGGGTCTAGGCAGTTCTTC,TRBV4-1,TRBJ2-1,.,.
CASSRTGGHEQYF,TGTGCCAGCAGCCGGACAGGCGGGCACGAGCAGTACTTC,TRBV7-6,TRBJ2-7,.,TRBD1
CAGTSGRVGEQFF,TGTGCCGGGACTAGCGGGAGGGTTGGTGAGCAGTTCTTC,TRBV5-4,TRBJ2-1,.,TRBD2
CASSSNGGDTQYF,TGCGCCAGCAGCTCTAACGGGGGAGATACGCAGTATTTT,TRBV5-1,TRBJ2-3,once,.
CASSPTGNYGYTF,TGTGCCAGCTCACCGACAGGGAACTATGGCTACACCTTC,TRBV18,TRBJ1-2,few,TRBD1
CASSTGYDGYTF,TGTGCCAGCAGTACAGGGTACGATGGCTACACCTTC,TRBV28,TRBJ1-2,few,.
CASSVDTAYNEQFF,TGTGCCAGCAGCGTTGACACAGCCTACAATGAGCAGTTCTTC,TRBV7-2,TRBJ2-1,.,.
CASSRTGQGYIDEQFF,TGTGCCAGCAGCCGAACAGGGCAGGGGTATATCGATGAGCAGTTCTTC,TRBV5-4,TRBJ2-1,.,.